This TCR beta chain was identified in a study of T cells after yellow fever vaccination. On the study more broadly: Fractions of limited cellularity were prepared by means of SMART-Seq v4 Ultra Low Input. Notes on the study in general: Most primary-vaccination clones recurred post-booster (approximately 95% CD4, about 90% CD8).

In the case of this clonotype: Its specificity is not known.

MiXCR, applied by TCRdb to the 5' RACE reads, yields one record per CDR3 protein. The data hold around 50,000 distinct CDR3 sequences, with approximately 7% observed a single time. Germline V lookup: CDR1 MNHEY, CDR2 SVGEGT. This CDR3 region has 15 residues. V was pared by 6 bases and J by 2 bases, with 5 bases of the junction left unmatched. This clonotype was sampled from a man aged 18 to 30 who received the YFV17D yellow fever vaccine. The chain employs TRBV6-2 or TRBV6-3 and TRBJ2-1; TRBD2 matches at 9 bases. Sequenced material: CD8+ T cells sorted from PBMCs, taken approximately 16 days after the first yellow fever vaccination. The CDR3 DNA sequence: TGTGCCAGCAGACTTAGCGGGGGACCCTACAATGAGCAGTTCTTC. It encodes CASRLSGGPYNEQFF.